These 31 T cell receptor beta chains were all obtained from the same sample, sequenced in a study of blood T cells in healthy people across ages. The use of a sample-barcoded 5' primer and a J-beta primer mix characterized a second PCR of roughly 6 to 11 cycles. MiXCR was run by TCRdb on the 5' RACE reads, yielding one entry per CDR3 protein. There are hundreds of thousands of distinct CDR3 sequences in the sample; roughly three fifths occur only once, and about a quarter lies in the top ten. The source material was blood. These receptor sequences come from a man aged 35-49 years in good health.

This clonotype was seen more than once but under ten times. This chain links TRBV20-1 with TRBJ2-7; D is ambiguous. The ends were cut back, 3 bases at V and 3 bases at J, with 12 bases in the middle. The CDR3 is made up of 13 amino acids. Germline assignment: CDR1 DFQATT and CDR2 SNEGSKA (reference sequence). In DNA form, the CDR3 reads TGCAGTGCTAGTGGCCTAGGGCACTACGAGCAGTACTTC. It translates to CSASGLGHYEQYF.

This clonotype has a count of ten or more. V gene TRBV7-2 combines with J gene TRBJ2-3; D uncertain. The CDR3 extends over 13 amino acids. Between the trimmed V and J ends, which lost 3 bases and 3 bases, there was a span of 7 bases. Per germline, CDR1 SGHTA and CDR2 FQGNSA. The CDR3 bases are TGTGCCAGCAGCTTCGGTATGACAGATACGCAGTATTTT. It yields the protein CASSFGMTDTQYF.

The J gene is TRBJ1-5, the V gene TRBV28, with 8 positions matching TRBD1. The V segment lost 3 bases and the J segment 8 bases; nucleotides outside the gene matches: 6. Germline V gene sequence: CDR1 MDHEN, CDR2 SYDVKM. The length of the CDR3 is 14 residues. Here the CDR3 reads CASSFGQGREPQHF. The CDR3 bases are TGTGCCAGCAGTTTCGGACAGGGTAGGGAGCCCCAGCATTTT.

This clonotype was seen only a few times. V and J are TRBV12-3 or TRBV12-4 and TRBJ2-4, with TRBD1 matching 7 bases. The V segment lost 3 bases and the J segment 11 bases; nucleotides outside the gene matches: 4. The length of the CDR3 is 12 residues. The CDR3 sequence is CASSFDRELQYF. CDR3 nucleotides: TGTGCCAGCAGTTTTGACAGGGAACTTCAGTACTTC.

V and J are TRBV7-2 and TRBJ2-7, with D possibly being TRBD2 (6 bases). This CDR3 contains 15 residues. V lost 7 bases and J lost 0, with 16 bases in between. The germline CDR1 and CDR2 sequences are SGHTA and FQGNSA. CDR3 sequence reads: CASNPGDWSSYEQYF. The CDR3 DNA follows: TGTGCCAGCAACCCTGGGGACTGGAGCTCCTACGAGCAGTACTTC.

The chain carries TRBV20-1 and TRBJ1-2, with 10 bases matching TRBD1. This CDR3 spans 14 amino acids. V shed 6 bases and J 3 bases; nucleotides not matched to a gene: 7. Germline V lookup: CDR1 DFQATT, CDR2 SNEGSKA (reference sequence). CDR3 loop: CSARRDRGHYGYTF. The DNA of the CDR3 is TGCAGTGCGCGCCGGGACAGGGGTCACTATGGCTACACCTTC.

The CDR3 sequence is CASSRGPSEGNYGYTF. DNA for the CDR3: TGTGCCAGCAGCCGCGGACCCAGTGAGGGGAACTATGGCTACACCTTC. The chain has TRBV7-3 and TRBJ1-2, with D possibly matching TRBD1 (5 bases). This CDR3 comprises 16 residues. V lost 5 bases and J 2 bases, leaving 18 bases between the germline ends. Germline V lookup: CDR1 SGHTA, CDR2 FQGTGA.

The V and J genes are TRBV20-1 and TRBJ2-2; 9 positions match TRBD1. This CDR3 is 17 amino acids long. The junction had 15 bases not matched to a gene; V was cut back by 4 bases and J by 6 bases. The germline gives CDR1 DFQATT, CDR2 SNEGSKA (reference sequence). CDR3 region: CSAKSRLRDRDAGELFF. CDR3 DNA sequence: TGCAGTGCTAAGTCACGCCTCCGGGACAGGGACGCCGGGGAGCTGTTTTTT.

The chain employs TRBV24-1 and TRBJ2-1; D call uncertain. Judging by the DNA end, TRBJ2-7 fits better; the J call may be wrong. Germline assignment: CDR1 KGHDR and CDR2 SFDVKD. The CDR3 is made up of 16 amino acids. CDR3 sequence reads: CATSDPSENSYNEQYF. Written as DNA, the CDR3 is TGTGCCACCAGTGACCCCTCGGAAAACTCCTACAATGAGCAGTACTTC.

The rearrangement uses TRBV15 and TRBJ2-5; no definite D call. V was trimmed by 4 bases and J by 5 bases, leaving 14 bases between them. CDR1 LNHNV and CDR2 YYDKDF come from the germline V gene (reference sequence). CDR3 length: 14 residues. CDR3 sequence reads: CATSMIGMRETQYF. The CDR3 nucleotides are TGTGCCACCAGCATGATAGGGATGAGGGAGACCCAGTACTTC.

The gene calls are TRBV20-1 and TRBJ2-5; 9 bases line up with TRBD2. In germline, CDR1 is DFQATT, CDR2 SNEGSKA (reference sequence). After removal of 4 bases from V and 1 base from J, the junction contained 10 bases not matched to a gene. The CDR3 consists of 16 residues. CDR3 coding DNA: TGCAGTGCTAAAGTTGTGACTAGCGGACTCCAAGAGACCCAGTACTTC. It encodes CSAKVVTSGLQETQYF.

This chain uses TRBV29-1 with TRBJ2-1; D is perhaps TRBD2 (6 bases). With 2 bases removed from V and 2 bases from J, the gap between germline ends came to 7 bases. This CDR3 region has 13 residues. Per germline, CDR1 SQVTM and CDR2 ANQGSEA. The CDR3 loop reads CSVEWGAYNEQFF. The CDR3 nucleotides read TGCAGCGTTGAATGGGGGGCCTACAATGAGCAGTTCTTC.

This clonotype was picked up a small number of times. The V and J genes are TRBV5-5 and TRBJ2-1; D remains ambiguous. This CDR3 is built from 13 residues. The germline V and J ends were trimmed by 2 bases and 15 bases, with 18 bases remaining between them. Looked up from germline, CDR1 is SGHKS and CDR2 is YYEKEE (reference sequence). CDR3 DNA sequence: TGTGCCAGCAGCTTAGCGCCGTACGAAGGCGGGTTCTTC. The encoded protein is CASSLAPYEGGFF.

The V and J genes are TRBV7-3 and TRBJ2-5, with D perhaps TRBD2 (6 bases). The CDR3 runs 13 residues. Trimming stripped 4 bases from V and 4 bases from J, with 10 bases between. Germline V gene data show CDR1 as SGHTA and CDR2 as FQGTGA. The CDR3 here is CASSSGVAETQYF. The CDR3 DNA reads TGTGCCAGCAGCTCGGGGGTTGCAGAGACCCAGTACTTC.

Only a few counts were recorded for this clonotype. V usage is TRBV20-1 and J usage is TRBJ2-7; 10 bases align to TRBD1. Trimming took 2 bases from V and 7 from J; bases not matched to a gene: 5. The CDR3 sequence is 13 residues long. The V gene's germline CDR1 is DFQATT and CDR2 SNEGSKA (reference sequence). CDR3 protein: CSARRQGAREQYF. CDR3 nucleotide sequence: TGCAGTGCTAGAAGACAGGGGGCGCGGGAGCAGTACTTC.

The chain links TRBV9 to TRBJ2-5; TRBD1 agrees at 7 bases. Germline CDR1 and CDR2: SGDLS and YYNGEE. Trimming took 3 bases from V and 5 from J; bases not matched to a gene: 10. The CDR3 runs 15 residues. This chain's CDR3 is CASSDTYRGGETQYF. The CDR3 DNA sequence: TGTGCCAGCAGCGACACTTACAGGGGCGGCGAGACCCAGTACTTC.

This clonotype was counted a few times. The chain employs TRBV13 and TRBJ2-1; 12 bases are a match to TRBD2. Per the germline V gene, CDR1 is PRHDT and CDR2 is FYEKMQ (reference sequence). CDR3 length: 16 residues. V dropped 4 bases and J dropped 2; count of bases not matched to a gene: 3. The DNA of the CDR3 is TGTGCCAGCAGCTCGACTAGCGGGAGCGCCTACAATGAGCAGTTCTTC. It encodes CASSSTSGSAYNEQFF.

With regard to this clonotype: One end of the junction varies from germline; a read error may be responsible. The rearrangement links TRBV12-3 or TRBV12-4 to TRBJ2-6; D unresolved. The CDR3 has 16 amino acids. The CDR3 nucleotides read TGTACCAGCAGACCCCAAGGTGACTCTGGGGCCAACGTCCTGACTTTC. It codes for CTSRPQGDSGANVLTF.

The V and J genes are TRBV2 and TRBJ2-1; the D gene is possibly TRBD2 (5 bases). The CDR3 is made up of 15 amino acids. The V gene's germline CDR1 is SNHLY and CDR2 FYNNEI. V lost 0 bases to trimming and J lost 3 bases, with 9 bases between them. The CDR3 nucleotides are TGTGCCAGCAGTGAAGCCCTGGACTTCTACAATGAGCAGTTCTTC. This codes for CASSEALDFYNEQFF.

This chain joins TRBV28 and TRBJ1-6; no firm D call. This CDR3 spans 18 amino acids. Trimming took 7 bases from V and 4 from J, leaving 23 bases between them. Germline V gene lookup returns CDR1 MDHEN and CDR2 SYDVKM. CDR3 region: CASTPSGSLSLYNSPLHF. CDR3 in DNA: TGTGCCAGCACCCCCAGCGGGTCTCTCTCGCTTTATAATTCACCCCTCCACTTT.

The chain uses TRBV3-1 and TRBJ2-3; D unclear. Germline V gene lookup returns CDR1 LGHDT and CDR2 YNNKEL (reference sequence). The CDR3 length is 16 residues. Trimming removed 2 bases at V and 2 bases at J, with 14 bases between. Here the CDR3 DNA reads TGTGCCAGCAGCCAACAAACCCCGACTGTCACAGATACGCAGTATTTT. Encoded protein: CASSQQTPTVTDTQYF.

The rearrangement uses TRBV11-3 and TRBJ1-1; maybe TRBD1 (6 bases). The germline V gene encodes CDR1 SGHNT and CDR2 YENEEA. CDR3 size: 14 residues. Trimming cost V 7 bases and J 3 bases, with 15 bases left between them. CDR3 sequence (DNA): TGTGCCAGCACCCCTGGGGGCAGGGACACTGAAGCTTTCTTT. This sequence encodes CASTPGGRDTEAFF.

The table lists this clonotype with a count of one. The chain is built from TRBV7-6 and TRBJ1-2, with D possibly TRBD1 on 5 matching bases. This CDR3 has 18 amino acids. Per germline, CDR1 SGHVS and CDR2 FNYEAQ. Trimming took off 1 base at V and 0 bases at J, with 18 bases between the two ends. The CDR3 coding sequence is TGTGCCAGCAGCTTAGGAACGGGGCAAAGCGGTTCTAACTATGGCTACACCTTC. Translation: CASSLGTGQSGSNYGYTF.

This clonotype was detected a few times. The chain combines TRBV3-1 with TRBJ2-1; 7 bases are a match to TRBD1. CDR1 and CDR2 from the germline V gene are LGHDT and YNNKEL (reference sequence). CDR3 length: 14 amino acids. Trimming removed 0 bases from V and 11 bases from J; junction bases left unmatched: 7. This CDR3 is CASSQEGTDKKQFF. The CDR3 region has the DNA TGTGCCAGCAGCCAAGAGGGGACAGATAAGAAGCAGTTCTTC.

The CDR3 loop reads CASSLSGSLNNEQFF. CDR3 sequence (DNA): TGTGCCAGCAGCCTTAGCGGGAGTTTGAACAATGAGCAGTTCTTC. The genes are TRBV6-5 and TRBJ2-1; 9 bases map to TRBD2. The V and J ends lost 6 bases and 5 bases, in that order; junction bases with no gene match: 8. Per the germline V gene, CDR1 is MNHEY and CDR2 is SVGAGI. The length of the CDR3 is 15 residues.

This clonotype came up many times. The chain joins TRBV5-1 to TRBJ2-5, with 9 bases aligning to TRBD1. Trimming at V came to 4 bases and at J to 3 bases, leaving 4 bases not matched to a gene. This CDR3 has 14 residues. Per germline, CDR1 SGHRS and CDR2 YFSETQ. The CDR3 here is CASSRQGVEETQYF. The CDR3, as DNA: TGCGCCAGCAGCCGACAGGGGGTAGAAGAGACCCAGTACTTC.

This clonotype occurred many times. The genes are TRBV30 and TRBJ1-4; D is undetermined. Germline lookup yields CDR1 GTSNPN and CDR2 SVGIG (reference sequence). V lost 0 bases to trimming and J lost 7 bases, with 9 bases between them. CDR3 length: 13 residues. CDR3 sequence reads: CAWSVGTGEKLFF. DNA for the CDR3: TGTGCCTGGAGTGTAGGTACCGGTGAAAAACTGTTTTTT.

CDR3 DNA: TGTGCCAGCAAATTGAGTCTGGGGTATTCACCCCTCCACTTT. This translates into CASKLSLGYSPLHF. V and J are TRBV6-5 and TRBJ1-6, with no clear D. The CDR3 length is 14 residues. Trimming took 7 bases from V and 8 from J, leaving 15 bases between them. The germline V gene encodes CDR1 MNHEY and CDR2 SVGAGI.

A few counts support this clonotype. The CDR3 nucleotides read TGCGCCAGCAGCTTGGGGACACCGATCGAGACCCAGTACTTC. Amino acid sequence: CASSLGTPIETQYF. This chain uses TRBV5-1 with TRBJ2-5, with TRBD1 as a possible D gene (5 bases). V gave up 0 bases and J gave up 5 bases, with 11 bases separating them. This CDR3 is 14 amino acids long. Germline V gene sequence: CDR1 SGHRS, CDR2 YFSETQ.

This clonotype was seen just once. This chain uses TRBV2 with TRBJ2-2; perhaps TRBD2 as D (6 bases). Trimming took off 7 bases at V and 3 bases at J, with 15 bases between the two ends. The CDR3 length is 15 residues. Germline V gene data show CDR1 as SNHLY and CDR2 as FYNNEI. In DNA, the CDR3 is TGTGCCAGCACCGGGATGGGGGGATACACCGGGGAGCTGTTTTTT. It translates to CASTGMGGYTGELFF. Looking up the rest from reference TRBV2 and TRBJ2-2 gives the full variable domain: EPEVTQTPSHQVTQMGQEVILRCVPISNHLYFYWYRQILGQKVEFLVSFYNNEISEKSEIFDDQFSVERPDGSNFTLKIRSTKLEDSAMYFCASTGMGGYTGELFFGEGSRLTVL.

This chain's CDR3 is CSASPGSGGYNEQFF. The CDR3, as DNA: TGCAGTGCTAGCCCGGGTAGCGGGGGTTACAATGAGCAGTTCTTC. The V call is TRBV20-1, the J call TRBJ2-1; 9 nucleotides line up with TRBD2. J was trimmed by 4 bases and V by 3 bases; bases with no gene match: 7. CDR1 DFQATT and CDR2 SNEGSKA come from the germline V gene (reference sequence). The CDR3 is made up of 15 amino acids.